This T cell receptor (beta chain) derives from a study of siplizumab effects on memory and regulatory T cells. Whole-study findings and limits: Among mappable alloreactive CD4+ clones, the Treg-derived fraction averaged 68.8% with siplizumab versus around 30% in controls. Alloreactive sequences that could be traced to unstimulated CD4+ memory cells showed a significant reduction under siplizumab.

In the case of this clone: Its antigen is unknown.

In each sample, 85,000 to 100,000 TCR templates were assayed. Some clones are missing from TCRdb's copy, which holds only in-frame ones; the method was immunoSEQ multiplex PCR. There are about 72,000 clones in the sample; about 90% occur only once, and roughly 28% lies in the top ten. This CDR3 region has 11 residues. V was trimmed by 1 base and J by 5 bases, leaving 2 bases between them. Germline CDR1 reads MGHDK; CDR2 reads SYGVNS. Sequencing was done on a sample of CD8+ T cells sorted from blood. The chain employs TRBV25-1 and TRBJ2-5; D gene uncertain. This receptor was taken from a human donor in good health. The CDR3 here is CASSEWETQYF. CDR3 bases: TGTGCCAGCAGTGAATGGGAGACCCAGTACTTC.